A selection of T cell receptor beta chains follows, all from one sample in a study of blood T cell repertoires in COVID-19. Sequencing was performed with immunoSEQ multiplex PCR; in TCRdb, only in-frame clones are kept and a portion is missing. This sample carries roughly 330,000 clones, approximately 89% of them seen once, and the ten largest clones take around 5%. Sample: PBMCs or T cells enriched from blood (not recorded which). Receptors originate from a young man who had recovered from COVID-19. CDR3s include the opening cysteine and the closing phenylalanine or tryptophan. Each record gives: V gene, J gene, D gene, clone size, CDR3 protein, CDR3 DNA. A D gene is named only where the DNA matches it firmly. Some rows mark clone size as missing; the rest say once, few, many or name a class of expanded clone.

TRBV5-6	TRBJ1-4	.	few	CASSLNRWSEKLFF	TGTGCCAGCAGCTTGAACAGGTGGAGTGAAAAACTGTTTTTT
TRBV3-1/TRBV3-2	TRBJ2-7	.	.	CASSQQGGSYEQYF	TGTGCCAGCAGCCAACAGGGGGGCTCCTACGAGCAGTACTTC
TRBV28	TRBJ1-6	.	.	CASIRQGNSPLHF	TGTGCCAGCATAAGGCAGGGTAATTCACCCCTCCACTTT
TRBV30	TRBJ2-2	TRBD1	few	CAWSPGGPGELFF	TGTGCCTGGAGTCCAGGGGGCCCCGGGGAGCTGTTTTTT
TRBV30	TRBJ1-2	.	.	CAWSVANNYGYTF	TGTGCCTGGAGTGTGGCAAATAACTATGGCTACACCTTC
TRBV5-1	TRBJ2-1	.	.	CASSLAGEVFNEQFF	TGCGCCAGCAGCCTGGCTGGGGAGGTTTTCAATGAGCAGTTCTTC
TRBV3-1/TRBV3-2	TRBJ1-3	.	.	CASGQSGNTIYF	TGTGCCAGCGGACAGTCCGGAAACACCATATATTTT
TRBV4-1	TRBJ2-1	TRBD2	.	CASSQSPSGESRGFF	TGCGCCAGCAGCCAATCTCCTAGCGGGGAGTCTAGGGGGTTCTTC
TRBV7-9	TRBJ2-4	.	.	CASSLGGSAKNIQYF	TGTGCCAGCAGCTTAGGAGGGTCAGCCAAAAACATTCAGTACTTC
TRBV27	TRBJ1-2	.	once	CASSSGWGASYGYTF	TGTGCCAGCAGCTCCGGTTGGGGCGCATCCTATGGCTACACCTTC
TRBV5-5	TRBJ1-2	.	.	CASSYSLIQDYGYTF	TGTGCCAGCAGCTATAGTCTAATCCAGGACTATGGCTACACCTTC
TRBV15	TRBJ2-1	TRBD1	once	CATSRRTGGYNEQFF	TGTGCCACCAGCAGACGGACAGGGGGATACAATGAGCAGTTCTTC
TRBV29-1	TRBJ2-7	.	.	CSVGQPGYTYEQYF	TGCAGCGTCGGACAGCCAGGATACACCTACGAGCAGTACTTC
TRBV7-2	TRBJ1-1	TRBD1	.	CASRPGQRNTEAFF	TGTGCCAGCAGACCGGGACAGAGGAACACTGAAGCTTTCTTT
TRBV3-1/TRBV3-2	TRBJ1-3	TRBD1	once	CASSQDPGGTGNTIYF	TGTGCCAGCAGCCAAGATCCAGGGGGGACTGGAAACACCATATATTTT
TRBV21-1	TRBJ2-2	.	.	CASSKARGGSNTGELFF	TGTGCCAGCAGCAAAGCGCGGGGGGGTTCGAACACCGGGGAGCTGTTTTTT
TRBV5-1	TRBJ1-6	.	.	CASSLTGNNSPLHF	TGCGCCAGCAGCTTGACAGGGAACAATTCACCCCTCCACTTT
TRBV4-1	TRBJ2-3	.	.	CASSQATGKGTDTQYF	TGCGCCAGCAGCCAGGCTACAGGGAAAGGCACAGATACGCAGTATTTT
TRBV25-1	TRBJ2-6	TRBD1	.	CASSEGVGQGSGANVLTF	TGTGCCAGCAGTGAGGGGGTAGGACAGGGATCAGGGGCCAACGTCCTGACTTTC
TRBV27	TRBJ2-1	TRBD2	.	CASSFLAGGYNEQFF	TGTGCCAGCAGTTTTTTAGCGGGGGGTTACAATGAGCAGTTCTTC
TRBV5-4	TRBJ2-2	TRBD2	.	CASSLMTSGGAYTGELFF	TGTGCCAGCAGCTTAATGACTAGCGGGGGGGCCTACACCGGGGAGCTGTTTTTT
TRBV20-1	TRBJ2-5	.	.	CSASLQQETQYF	TGCAGTGCTAGTTTGCAGCAAGAGACCCAGTACTTC
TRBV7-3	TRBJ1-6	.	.	CASSPIGRGANSPLHF	TGTGCCAGCAGCCCCATAGGTCGAGGAGCCAATTCACCCCTCCACTTT
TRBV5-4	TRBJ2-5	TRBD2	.	CASSSPTASGGLETQYF	TGTGCCAGCAGCTCACCAACCGCTAGCGGGGGGTTGGAGACCCAGTACTTC
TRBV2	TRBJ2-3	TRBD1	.	CASSARDRRTDTQYF	TGTGCCAGCAGTGCCCGGGACAGGCGCACAGATACGCAGTATTTT
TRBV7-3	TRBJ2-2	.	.	CASSLRAGNTGELFF	TGTGCCAGCAGCTTGCGGGCCGGAAACACCGGGGAGCTGTTTTTT
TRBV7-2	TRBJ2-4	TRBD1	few	CASSLSSGQGKNIQYF	TGTGCCAGCAGCTTATCTTCGGGACAGGGGAAAAACATTCAGTACTTC
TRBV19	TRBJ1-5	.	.	CASSISPQGLSNQPQHF	TGTGCCAGTAGTATATCCCCTCAGGGTCTTAGCAATCAGCCCCAGCATTTT
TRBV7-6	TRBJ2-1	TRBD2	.	CASSLVAGLETNEQFF	TGTGCCAGCAGCTTAGTAGCGGGACTAGAGACCAATGAGCAGTTCTTC
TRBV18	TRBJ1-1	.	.	CASSTDRLNTEAFF	TGTGCCAGCTCAACGGACAGATTGAACACTGAAGCTTTCTTT
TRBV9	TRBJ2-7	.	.	CASSVSAGSYEQYF	TGTGCCAGCAGCGTAAGTGCAGGTTCCTACGAGCAGTACTTC
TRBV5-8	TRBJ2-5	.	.	CASGGLQGGSQETQYF	TGTGCCAGCGGGGGCCTCCAGGGAGGGAGCCAAGAGACCCAGTACTTC
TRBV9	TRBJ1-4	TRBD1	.	CASSATTGANEKLFF	TGTGCCAGCAGCGCCACTACAGGGGCAAATGAAAAACTGTTTTTT
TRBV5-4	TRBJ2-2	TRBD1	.	CADGQGAVGELFF	TGTGCCGATGGACAGGGGGCCGTCGGGGAGCTGTTTTTT
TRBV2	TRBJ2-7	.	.	CASRVAESYEQYF	TGTGCCAGCAGGGTAGCTGAGTCCTACGAGCAGTACTTC
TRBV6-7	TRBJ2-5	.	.	CASSPPAVEGGVETQYF	TGTGCCAGCAGCCCCCCTGCCGTCGAGGGCGGTGTCGAGACCCAGTACTTC
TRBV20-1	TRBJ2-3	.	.	CSALTGNTQYF	TGCAGTGCTCTCACAGGGAATACGCAGTATTTT
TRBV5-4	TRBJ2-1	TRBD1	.	CASSSGGFSSYNEQFF	TGTGCCAGCAGCTCAGGGGGCTTCAGCTCCTACAATGAGCAGTTCTTC
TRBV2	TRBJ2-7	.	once	CASSQYEQYF	TGTGCCAGCAGTCAATACGAGCAGTACTTC
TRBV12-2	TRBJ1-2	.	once	CASRSRERSYTYGYTF	TGTGCAAGTCGCTCGAGGGAGAGAAGTTATACCTATGGCTACACCTTC
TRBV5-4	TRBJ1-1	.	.	CASSLEAAVNTEAFF	TGTGCCAGCAGCTTGGAGGCGGCAGTGAACACTGAAGCTTTCTTT
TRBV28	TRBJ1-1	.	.	CASSSPPEAFF	TGTGCCAGCAGTTCCCCTCCTGAAGCTTTCTTT
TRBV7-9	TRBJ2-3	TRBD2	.	CASSSWGGGYTDTQYF	TGTGCCAGCAGCTCTTGGGGGGGTGGCTACACAGATACGCAGTATTTT
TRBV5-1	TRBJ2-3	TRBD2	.	CASSFSGGITDTQYF	TGCGCCAGCAGCTTTAGCGGGGGGATAACAGATACGCAGTATTTT
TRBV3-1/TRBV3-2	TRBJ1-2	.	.	CASSIGGNYGYTF	TGTGCCAGCAGCATCGGGGGTAACTATGGCTACACCTTC
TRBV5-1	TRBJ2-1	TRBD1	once	CASSSGTAGYEQFF	TGCGCCAGCAGCTCGGGGACAGCCGGTTATGAGCAGTTCTTC
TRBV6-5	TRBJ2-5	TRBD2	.	CASSLSSGGQETQYF	TGTGCCAGCTCTCTGTCGAGCGGGGGCCAAGAGACCCAGTACTTC
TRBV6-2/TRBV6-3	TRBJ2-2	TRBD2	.	CASSSEPAGGPAGELFF	TGTGCCAGCAGTTCGGAGCCAGCGGGGGGGCCTGCCGGGGAGCTGTTTTTT
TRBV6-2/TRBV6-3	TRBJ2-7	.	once	CASSSHSPSNYEQYF	TGTGCCAGCAGTTCCCACAGCCCCTCAAACTACGAGCAGTACTTC
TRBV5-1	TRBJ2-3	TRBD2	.	CASSSGLGTDTQYF	TGCGCCAGCAGCTCTGGACTAGGCACAGATACGCAGTATTTT
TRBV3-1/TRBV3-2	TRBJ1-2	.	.	CASSQDVRYSNYGYTF	TGTGCCAGCAGCCAAGATGTCAGGTACTCTAACTATGGCTACACCTTC
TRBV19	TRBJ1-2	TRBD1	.	CASSNRPQGAGYTF	TGTGCCAGTAGTAACCGGCCACAGGGGGCTGGCTACACCTTC
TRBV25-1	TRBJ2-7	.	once	CASSERLEGYEQYF	TGTGCCAGCAGTGAAAGGTTGGAGGGCTACGAGCAGTACTTC
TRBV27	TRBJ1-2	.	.	CASSFRSLPTNYGYTF	TGTGCCAGCAGTTTCCGGAGCCTGCCGACTAACTATGGCTACACCTTC
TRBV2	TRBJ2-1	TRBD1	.	CATNRDRVNNEQFF	TGTGCCACCAACCGGGACAGGGTTAACAATGAGCAGTTCTTC
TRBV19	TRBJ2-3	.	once	CASSPQSGSGADTQYF	TGTGCCAGTAGTCCCCAGTCAGGGTCGGGAGCAGATACGCAGTATTTT
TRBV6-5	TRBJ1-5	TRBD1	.	CASSSRDRGQPQHF	TGTGCCAGCAGTTCCCGGGACAGGGGTCAGCCCCAGCATTTT